The 15 T cell receptor beta chains listed next were all sequenced from one sample in a study of T-cell memory formation after mild COVID-19. From the 5' RACE reads, TCRdb called clonotypes with MiXCR, one entry per CDR3 protein. Of a few hundred thousand distinct CDR3 sequences in the sample, 20% to 25% are singletons; the top ten hold approximately 12%. The sequenced sample consisted of PBMCs or a T cell subset sorted from them (not recorded which). These receptors all come from an adult woman who had mild COVID-19 (a few samples of this study predate the infection). Cell type and time point are not known.

The chain has TRBV20-1 and TRBJ1-2; 10 nucleotides line up with TRBD1. Germline V CDR1 and CDR2: DFQATT, SNEGSKA (reference sequence). The CDR3 is 13 amino acids. The J segment lost 8 bases and the V segment lost 5 bases, leaving 8 bases of the junction unmatched. CDR3 nucleotide sequence: TGCAGTGCTTCTGACAGGGGGCGGCGGGGCTACACCTTC. Translating gives CSASDRGRRGYTF.

CDR3 DNA sequence: TGCAGCGTTGAAGAAATTAAGTTTGGCTACACCTTC. It is translated as CSVEEIKFGYTF. The V call is TRBV29-1, the J call TRBJ1-2; unclear D gene. CDR3 length: 12 amino acids. V was pared by 0 bases and J by 7 bases, with 9 bases between. The V gene's germline CDR1 is SQVTM and CDR2 ANQGSEA. Looking up the rest from reference TRBV29-1 and TRBJ1-2 gives the full variable domain: SAVISQKPSRDICQRGTSLTIQCQVDSQVTMMFWYRQQPGQSLTLIATANQGSEATYESGFVIDKFPISRPNLTFSTLTVSNMSPEDSSIYLCSVEEIKFGYTFGSGTRLTVV.

There are a few counts of this clonotype. V usage is TRBV9 and J usage is TRBJ2-2; D may be TRBD1 (6 bases). The CDR3 spans 14 residues. The germline CDR1 and CDR2 sequences are SGDLS and YYNGEE. Trimming removed 7 bases at V and 2 bases at J, with 12 bases between. The CDR3 bases are TGTGCCAGCGGACAGTCAATCAACACCGGGGAGCTGTTTTTT. The encoded protein is CASGQSINTGELFF.

This clonotype was picked up a small number of times. The chain is built from TRBV20-1 and TRBJ1-5; no firm D call. CDR1 and CDR2 from the germline V gene are DFQATT and SNEGSKA (reference sequence). The CDR3 spans 13 residues. With 2 bases removed from V and 15 bases from J, the gap between germline ends came to 20 bases. The CDR3, as DNA: TGCAGTGCTAGATTGATGGGTGAGCCTCGTTGGCATTTT. It codes for CSARLMGEPRWHF.

This chain joins TRBV19 and TRBJ2-7, with D tentatively TRBD1 (5 bases). V was trimmed by 6 bases and J by 0 bases, leaving 6 bases between them. The germline gives CDR1 LNHDA, CDR2 SQIVND (reference sequence). The CDR3 runs to 12 residues. For the CDR3, the DNA is TGTGCCAGTAGGGACAACTCCTACGAGCAGTACTTC. Translation: CASRDNSYEQYF.

V usage is TRBV27 and J usage is TRBJ2-7; 8 bases are shared with TRBD1. With V trimmed by 2 bases and J by 1 base, 7 bases remained unmatched. The CDR3 is 16 residues long. Germline-derived CDR1 and CDR2 are MNHEY and SMNVEV (reference sequence). The CDR3 reads CASSLGQGARSYEQYF. The CDR3 DNA is TGTGCCAGCAGTTTAGGGCAGGGGGCAAGGTCCTACGAGCAGTACTTC.

This clonotype has only a few counts. The chain links TRBV19 to TRBJ1-1; D is perhaps TRBD1 (5 bases). The CDR3 consists of 15 residues. CDR1 and CDR2 (germline): LNHDA, SQIVND (reference sequence). Trimming pared 3 bases from V and 0 bases from J, leaving 11 bases between. CDR3 in amino acids: CASSIRQGMNTEAFF. CDR3 sequence (DNA): TGTGCCAGTAGTATTCGTCAGGGCATGAACACTGAAGCTTTCTTT.

J is TRBJ2-1 and V is TRBV20-1; no firm D call. Germline lookup yields CDR1 DFQATT and CDR2 SNEGSKA (reference sequence). Trimming removed 1 base at V and 4 bases at J, with 11 bases between. CDR3 size: 14 residues. This CDR3 reads CSARAPGGYNEQFF. In DNA form, the CDR3 reads TGCAGTGCTAGAGCCCCCGGCGGATACAATGAGCAGTTCTTC.

The chain couples TRBV4-3 to TRBJ2-7; 13 nucleotides align to TRBD2. With V trimmed by 0 bases and J by 2 bases, 4 bases remained unmatched. This CDR3 region has 17 residues. Germline V gene data show CDR1 as LGHNA and CDR2 as YSLEER. The CDR3: CASSQDLGLAGTYEQYF. CDR3 coding DNA: TGCGCCAGCAGCCAAGACTTGGGACTAGCGGGGACCTACGAGCAGTACTTC.

The chain recombines TRBV3-1 with TRBJ2-5; D possibly corresponds to TRBD2 (6 bases). Trimming cost V 4 bases and J 4 bases, with 13 bases left between them. Germline V gives CDR1 LGHDT, CDR2 YNNKEL (reference sequence). The CDR3 totals 14 residues. CDR3 region: CASSPYGSGETQYF. CDR3 in DNA: TGTGCCAGCAGCCCCTACGGGAGCGGAGAGACCCAGTACTTC.

The V gene is TRBV5-1, the J gene TRBJ2-1; D is perhaps TRBD1 (6 bases). In germline, CDR1 is SGHRS, CDR2 YFSETQ. The CDR3 is made up of 14 amino acids. Trimming removed 3 bases at V and 1 base at J, with 8 bases between. The CDR3 DNA is TGCGCCAGCAGCTCGGGGACATCCTACAATGAGCAGTTCTTC. Amino acids: CASSSGTSYNEQFF.

J is TRBJ1-5 and V is TRBV4-1; weak D call: TRBD1 (5 bases). CDR1 and CDR2 from the germline V gene are MGHRA and YSYEKL. This CDR3 is 16 amino acids long. V lost 4 bases and J lost 0, with 13 bases in between. CDR3 protein: CASSPRGEYSNQPQHF. CDR3 coding DNA: TGCGCCAGCAGCCCGAGGGGAGAATATAGCAATCAGCCCCAGCATTTT.

This chain uses TRBV7-9 with TRBJ2-3, with 7 bases matching TRBD1. The V gene end was trimmed by 6 bases and the J gene end by 6 bases; junction bases not matched to a gene: 15. Looked up from germline, CDR1 is SEHNR and CDR2 is FQNEAQ (reference sequence). The CDR3 is made up of 16 amino acids. CDR3 loop: CASRQIMGKGADTQYF. CDR3 nucleotides: TGTGCCAGCAGACAAATTATGGGGAAGGGGGCGGATACGCAGTATTTT.

The chain uses TRBV20-1 and TRBJ2-7, with 10 bases fitting TRBD2. Trimming removed 6 bases from V and 3 bases from J; junction bases left unmatched: 5. This CDR3 is built from 13 residues. The germline gives CDR1 DFQATT, CDR2 SNEGSKA (reference sequence). CDR3 protein: CSASGTSDYEQYF. The DNA for the CDR3 is TGCAGTGCATCCGGGACTAGCGACTACGAGCAGTACTTC.

The chain uses TRBV5-1 and TRBJ2-3, with a possible D match to TRBD1 (6 bases). CDR3 size: 14 residues. Germline assignment: CDR1 SGHRS and CDR2 YFSETQ. V lost 4 bases, J lost 6 bases, and 15 bases lay in between. The CDR3 sequence is CASSRVPRGDTQYF. DNA of the CDR3: TGCGCCAGCAGCCGGGTACCGAGGGGGGATACGCAGTATTTT.